This T cell receptor beta chain derives from a study of technical replicates of blood from several donors. The table came from immunoSEQ multiplex PCR; TCRdb's copy has only in-frame clones and leaves some out. The sample lists more than 90,000 clones; 95% were seen once. Germline V gene lookup returns CDR1 SGHVS and CDR2 FNYEAQ. The CDR3 has 17 amino acids. Trimming left V 0 bases short and J 8 bases short, with 19 bases between. This clonotype originated in a human donor in good health. The gene calls are TRBV7-6 and TRBJ1-4; no clear D gene. Sequencing was performed on T cells isolated from PBMCs. The CDR3 is CASSLAVPSREAEKLFF. The CDR3 DNA reads TGTGCCAGCAGCTTAGCGGTGCCGTCGAGGGAGGCCGAAAAACTGTTTTTT.